Following are 32 T cell receptor beta chains from one sample sequenced in a study of control samples from healthy donors and cancer patients. Clones were sequenced by immunoSEQ multiplex PCR, and TCRdb holds only the in-frame ones, with some missing. The profile shows about 75,000 clones, roughly 94% of them singletons. The sample was blood. Receptor source: a middle-aged woman in good health.

The CDR3 region has the DNA TGTGCCAGCAGCCCCAGGGCGAACACTGAAGCTTTCTTT. Amino acid sequence: CASSPRANTEAFF. The chain recombines TRBV14 with TRBJ1-1; maybe TRBD1 (5 bases). Germline assignment: CDR1 SGHDN and CDR2 FVKESK. This CDR3 spans 13 amino acids. The V end was cut by 4 bases, the J end by 1 base, with 7 bases between.

This clone was found once. This chain links TRBV20-1 with TRBJ2-1; perhaps TRBD2 as D (5 bases). Germline V gives CDR1 DFQATT, CDR2 SNEGSKA (reference sequence). Trimming took off 6 bases at V and 6 bases at J, with 9 bases between the two ends. This CDR3 region has 11 residues. CDR3: CSARTLNEQFF. DNA for the CDR3: TGCAGTGCAAGGACTCTCAATGAGCAGTTCTTC.

The rearrangement joins TRBV7-9 to TRBJ1-6; 7 nucleotides align to TRBD1. Germline CDR1 and CDR2: SEHNR and FQNEAQ (reference sequence). The CDR3 extends over 15 amino acids. Losses at the gene ends were 5 bases for V and 10 bases for J; bases not matched to a gene: 11. The CDR3 region has the DNA TGTGCCAGCAGCGCCACAGGGGAAGGAGAATCACCCCTCCACTTT. This sequence encodes CASSATGEGESPLHF.

The V call is TRBV27, the J call TRBJ1-2; no clear D. The germline V gene encodes CDR1 MNHEY and CDR2 SMNVEV (reference sequence). CDR3 length: 14 residues. V was pared by 4 bases and J by 4 bases, with 13 bases between. The CDR3 DNA follows: TGTGCCAGCAGTTCCTTCGGACCTTCCTATGGCTACACCTTC. Translating it yields CASSSFGPSYGYTF.

The rearrangement uses TRBV4-2 and TRBJ2-5; 9 nucleotides match TRBD1. J was trimmed by 5 bases and V by 0 bases; bases with no gene match: 4. Germline V gives CDR1 LGHNA, CDR2 YNFKEQ. The CDR3 totals 15 residues. CDR3 amino acids: CASSQEGTGSETQYF. The CDR3 DNA follows: TGTGCCAGCAGCCAAGAGGGGACAGGGTCGGAGACCCAGTACTTC.

This clone was counted between two and nine times. This rearrangement joins TRBV19 to TRBJ1-2, with D possibly TRBD1 on 5 matching bases. From germline, CDR1 is LNHDA and CDR2 SQIVND (reference sequence). The CDR3 runs 12 residues. The V and J ends lost 5 bases and 4 bases respectively, with 8 bases between them. The CDR3 DNA reads TGTGCCAGTAGTTCGACAGCCTATGGCTACACCTTC. Translated: CASSSTAYGYTF.

The chain uses TRBV19 and TRBJ2-7; no firm D call. V was pared by 3 bases and J by 3 bases, with 18 bases between. The CDR3 length is 16 residues. Germline lookup yields CDR1 LNHDA and CDR2 SQIVND (reference sequence). CDR3 DNA sequence: TGTGCCAGTAGTATCCTACGGCTGATTCCAGTCTACGAGCAGTACTTC. Protein sequence: CASSILRLIPVYEQYF. The complete variable domain, with remaining parts taken from reference TRBV19 and TRBJ2-7, reads DGGITQSPKYLFRKEGQNVTLSCEQNLNHDAMYWYRQDPGQGLRLIYYSQIVNDFQKGDIAEGYSVSREKKESFPLTVTSAQKNPTAFYLCASSILRLIPVYEQYFGPGTRLTVT.

For the CDR3, the DNA is TGCGCCAGCAGCCAAGATTACACATCTGGAAACACCATATATTTT. It translates to CASSQDYTSGNTIYF. This sequence joins TRBV4-3 and TRBJ1-3, with D uncertain. Trimming removed 0 bases from V and 1 base from J, with 7 bases in between. CDR3 length equals 15 residues. CDR1 and CDR2 (germline): LGHNA, YSLEER.

This sequence joins TRBV29-1 and TRBJ2-6, with D unclear. Trimming took 7 bases from V and 0 from J, leaving 13 bases between them. This CDR3 spans 15 amino acids. The germline CDR1 and CDR2 sequences are SQVTM and ANQGSEA. Here the CDR3 DNA reads TGCAGCGCATCATCTGGGATCTCTGGGGCCAACGTCCTGACTTTC. Translated: CSASSGISGANVLTF.

This chain uses TRBV18 with TRBJ1-3; no clear D. CDR3 length: 11 residues. CDR1 KGHSH and CDR2 LQKENI come from the germline V gene. V shed 6 bases and J shed 4 bases, with 4 bases lying between them. CDR3 coding DNA: TGTGCCAGCTCGTGGGGAAACACCATATATTTT. Protein sequence: CASSWGNTIYF.

The V call is TRBV30, the J call TRBJ1-5; D remains ambiguous. Germline loops: CDR1 GTSNPN, CDR2 SVGIG (reference sequence). The length of the CDR3 is 16 residues. V lost 2 bases and J lost 0, with 14 bases in between. The CDR3 sequence is CAWSREGYYSNQPQHF. Written as DNA, the CDR3 is TGTGCCTGGAGTAGAGAGGGATACTATAGCAATCAGCCCCAGCATTTT.

Written as DNA, the CDR3 is TGCGCCAGCAGCCCGAGGATTAATCAGCCCCAGCATTTT. Protein: CASSPRINQPQHF. The gene calls are TRBV4-3 and TRBJ1-5, with no clear D. V shed 4 bases and J shed 4 bases, with 8 bases lying between them. The CDR3 extends over 13 amino acids. Germline loops: CDR1 LGHNA, CDR2 YSLEER.

A single count supports this clone. The V and J genes are TRBV5-5 and TRBJ1-2; D remains unclear. Trimming stripped 3 bases from V and 4 bases from J, with 13 bases between. Germline CDR1 reads SGHKS; CDR2 reads YYEKEE (reference sequence). CDR3 size: 14 residues. This CDR3 reads CASSSPGMSYGYTF. CDR3 DNA: TGTGCCAGCAGCTCCCCGGGGATGTCCTATGGCTACACCTTC.

The chain joins TRBV4-1 to TRBJ1-3; 7 positions match TRBD1. Germline values: CDR1 MGHRA, CDR2 YSYEKL. The CDR3 spans 20 residues. Losses at the gene ends were 6 bases for V and 0 bases for J; bases not matched to a gene: 20. CDR3: CASRSRTRQGSSFSGNTIYF. CDR3 in DNA: TGCGCCAGCAGATCAAGGACAAGACAGGGTTCATCTTTCTCTGGAAACACCATATATTTT.

The chain joins TRBV27 to TRBJ2-1, with TRBD1 identical over 8 bases. CDR1 is MNHEY, CDR2 SMNVEV, per germline (reference sequence). This CDR3 has 16 residues. Unmatched junction bases numbered 12, after V lost 5 bases and J lost 6 bases. The CDR3 spells CASSPGTGWLVNEQFF. For the CDR3, the DNA is TGTGCCAGCAGTCCCGGGACAGGATGGTTGGTCAATGAGCAGTTCTTC.

V usage is TRBV30 and J usage is TRBJ1-3; the D is unclear. CDR1 is GTSNPN and CDR2 is SVGIG in the germline V gene (reference sequence). The CDR3 is 15 residues long. V was clipped by 5 bases and J by 0 bases, with 14 bases between them. CDR3 nucleotide sequence: TGTGCCTGGGCCCCCGGACTGTTCTCTGGAAACACCATATATTTT. Protein sequence: CAWAPGLFSGNTIYF.

The chain has TRBV24-1 and TRBJ2-3; D is unresolved. Germline CDR1 KGHDR, CDR2 SFDVKD. The CDR3 length is 14 residues. The V and J ends lost 3 bases and 0 bases respectively, with 6 bases between them. The CDR3 spells CATSDAASTDTQYF. DNA for the CDR3: TGTGCCACCAGTGATGCAGCTAGCACAGATACGCAGTATTTT.

The table lists this clone with a count of one. The chain carries TRBV28 and TRBJ1-2, with a weak D call TRBD1 (6 bases). CDR1 and CDR2 (germline): MDHEN, SYDVKM. The CDR3 has 12 residues. Trimming stripped 5 bases from V and 4 bases from J, with 8 bases between. CDR3: CASSDRFYGYTF. Written as DNA, the CDR3 is TGTGCCAGCAGTGACAGGTTCTATGGCTACACCTTC.

This clone is a singleton in its sample. This sequence joins TRBV20-1 and TRBJ2-5; D uncertain. Trimming took off 2 bases at V and 5 bases at J, with 3 bases between the two ends. The CDR3 has 10 amino acids. Germline CDR1 and CDR2: DFQATT and SNEGSKA (reference sequence). CDR3 sequence (DNA): TGCAGTGCTAGAAGGGAGACCCAGTACTTC. Residues: CSARRETQYF.

V and J are TRBV25-1 and TRBJ2-1; TRBD1 might be the D (5 bases). The V end lost 7 bases, the J end lost 6 bases, and 19 bases lay between the germline ends. The CDR3 sequence is 15 residues long. Germline CDR1 and CDR2: MGHDK and SYGVNS. The CDR3 spells CASKTSQGRLNEQFF. Here the CDR3 DNA reads TGTGCCAGCAAGACAAGTCAGGGAAGGCTCAATGAGCAGTTCTTC.

This chain connects TRBV27 to TRBJ1-2; 8 bases are a match to TRBD1. The J segment lost 1 base and the V segment lost 6 bases, leaving 10 bases of the junction unmatched. Per the germline V gene, CDR1 is MNHEY and CDR2 is SMNVEV (reference sequence). The CDR3 totals 16 residues. CDR3 protein: CASREYRGALNYGYTF. CDR3 nucleotides: TGTGCCAGCAGGGAGTACAGGGGGGCCCTTAACTATGGCTACACCTTC.

The chain carries TRBV4-3 and TRBJ2-1; 11 bases line up with TRBD2. Trimming removed 3 bases from V and 5 bases from J; junction bases left unmatched: 3. Germline CDR1 is LGHNA and CDR2 is YSLEER. This CDR3 is 15 amino acids long. This CDR3 is CASSHLAGGNNEQFF. DNA for the CDR3: TGCGCCAGCAGCCACTTAGCGGGGGGGAACAATGAGCAGTTCTTC.

The chain's CDR3 is CASSVGGGNYGYTF. In DNA form, the CDR3 reads TGTGCCAGCAGCGTAGGAGGCGGCAACTATGGCTACACCTTC. This chain uses TRBV9 with TRBJ1-2; the D is unclear. Trimming cost V 0 bases and J 2 bases, with 8 bases left between them. This CDR3 contains 14 residues. Germline assignment: CDR1 SGDLS and CDR2 YYNGEE.

The chain links TRBV6-2 or TRBV6-3 to TRBJ2-5; possible D gene TRBD1, 5 bases. Looked up from germline, CDR1 is MNHEY and CDR2 is SVGEGT. Deletions cut 5 bases from V and 1 base from J, with 8 bases between. The CDR3 loop spans 13 amino acids. The CDR3 DNA is TGTGCCAGCAGTCCCCAGGGCCAAGAGACCCAGTACTTC. Translating it yields CASSPQGQETQYF.

The chain couples TRBV19 to TRBJ1-2; TRBD1 agrees at 9 bases. Germline CDR1 LNHDA, CDR2 SQIVND (reference sequence). With V trimmed by 5 bases and J by 6 bases, 10 bases remained unmatched. The CDR3 is 15 amino acids. CDR3 nucleotides: TGTGCCAGTAGTCTGACGGGACAGGGAGCAGATGGCTACACCTTC. This sequence encodes CASSLTGQGADGYTF.

The chain combines TRBV7-8 with TRBJ1-4; D might be TRBD1 (6 bases). Germline V gene sequence: CDR1 SGHVS, CDR2 FQNEAQ. Trimming shortened V by 5 bases and J by 7 bases, and 29 bases separated the two germline ends. This CDR3 has 19 amino acids. CDR3 sequence: CASSLLLNRLPTGSEKLFF. In DNA form, the CDR3 reads TGTGCCAGCAGCCTCCTCCTTAACCGGTTACCAACAGGGAGTGAAAAACTGTTTTTT.

This chain uses TRBV18 with TRBJ1-1, with a tentative D call TRBD1 (5 bases). Germline assignment: CDR1 KGHSH and CDR2 LQKENI. V shed 0 bases and J shed 2 bases, with 7 bases lying between them. The CDR3 has 14 amino acids. The CDR3 reads CASSPPGTNTEAFF. In DNA, the CDR3 is TGTGCCAGCTCACCACCCGGGACTAACACTGAAGCTTTCTTT.

V and J are TRBV6-5 and TRBJ2-3; TRBD1 is a possible D gene (5 bases). Germline loops: CDR1 MNHEY, CDR2 SVGAGI. Trimming stripped 2 bases from V and 0 bases from J, with 6 bases between. The CDR3 spans 14 residues. CDR3 nucleotide sequence: TGTGCCAGCAGTTACACAGGAAGCACAGATACGCAGTATTTT. This gives the protein CASSYTGSTDTQYF.

The table lists this clone with a few counts. This chain joins TRBV4-2 and TRBJ1-5; D not certain. V shed 0 bases and J shed 4 bases, with 4 bases lying between them. This CDR3 comprises 13 residues. Germline CDR1 reads LGHNA; CDR2 reads YNFKEQ. The CDR3 spells CASSQDLNQPQHF. Here the CDR3 DNA reads TGTGCCAGCAGCCAAGATTTGAATCAGCCCCAGCATTTT.

The J gene is TRBJ2-2, the V gene TRBV7-9; D remains unclear. The CDR3 loop spans 13 amino acids. Looked up from germline, CDR1 is SEHNR and CDR2 is FQNEAQ (reference sequence). Trimming left V 4 bases short and J 6 bases short, with 9 bases between. The CDR3, as DNA: TGTGCCAGCAGCTCCCCCATGCCCGGGGAGCTGTTTTTT. Protein: CASSSPMPGELFF.

The chain couples TRBV4-1 to TRBJ1-4; 9 nucleotides align to TRBD1. The CDR3 is 16 residues long. Germline V gene lookup returns CDR1 MGHRA and CDR2 YSYEKL. The junction had 5 bases not matched to a gene; V was cut back by 1 base and J by 5 bases. This CDR3 reads CASSQAQGTGNEKLFF. The CDR3 region has the DNA TGCGCCAGCAGCCAAGCCCAAGGGACAGGGAATGAAAAACTGTTTTTT.

The V call is TRBV3-1 (or the pseudogene TRBV3-2), the J call TRBJ1-6; possible D gene TRBD1, 5 bases. Per the germline V gene, CDR1 is LGHDT and CDR2 is YNNKEL (reference sequence). The V and J ends lost 4 bases and 6 bases respectively, with 13 bases between them. This CDR3 contains 15 residues. In DNA, the CDR3 is TGTGCCAGCAGCCCCTGGACACCACTTAATTCACCCCTCCACTTT. Encoded protein: CASSPWTPLNSPLHF.